This record covers a single T cell receptor beta chain. Antigen: not known. This entry comes from a study of shared clonotypes between healthy human individuals. Findings and limits, study-wide: How much donors shared clonotypes was expected to be affected by sequencing depth. Naive subsets tended to show greater estimated richness than memory subsets.

About 33,000 T cell genomes (about 0.2 ug DNA) went into each sorted-subset replicate. Method: immunoSEQ multiplex PCR; TCRdb's copy keeps in-frame clones and lacks some. There are over a million clones in the sample; about 84% occur only once, and approximately 0.5% lies in the top ten. The CDR3 length is 16 residues. With 5 bases clipped from V and 3 bases from J, the junction kept 10 bases outside the gene matches. From germline, CDR1 is SEHNR and CDR2 FQNEAQ (reference sequence). A split of CD4+ cells into CD45RA+ naive and CD45RA-negative memory subsets was performed. This TCR was sampled from a man aged 18 to 30 in good health. Some clones in this sample may be carry-over from other donors' samples. The sample taken for sequencing was memory CD4+ T cells from PBMCs. Noted subset: CD45RA-negative fraction. The rearrangement links TRBV7-9 to TRBJ2-5; TRBD2 matches 9 bases. CDR3 amino acids: CASSRIAGAGEETQYF. DNA of the CDR3: TGTGCCAGCAGCCGGATAGCGGGAGCGGGAGAAGAGACCCAGTACTTC.